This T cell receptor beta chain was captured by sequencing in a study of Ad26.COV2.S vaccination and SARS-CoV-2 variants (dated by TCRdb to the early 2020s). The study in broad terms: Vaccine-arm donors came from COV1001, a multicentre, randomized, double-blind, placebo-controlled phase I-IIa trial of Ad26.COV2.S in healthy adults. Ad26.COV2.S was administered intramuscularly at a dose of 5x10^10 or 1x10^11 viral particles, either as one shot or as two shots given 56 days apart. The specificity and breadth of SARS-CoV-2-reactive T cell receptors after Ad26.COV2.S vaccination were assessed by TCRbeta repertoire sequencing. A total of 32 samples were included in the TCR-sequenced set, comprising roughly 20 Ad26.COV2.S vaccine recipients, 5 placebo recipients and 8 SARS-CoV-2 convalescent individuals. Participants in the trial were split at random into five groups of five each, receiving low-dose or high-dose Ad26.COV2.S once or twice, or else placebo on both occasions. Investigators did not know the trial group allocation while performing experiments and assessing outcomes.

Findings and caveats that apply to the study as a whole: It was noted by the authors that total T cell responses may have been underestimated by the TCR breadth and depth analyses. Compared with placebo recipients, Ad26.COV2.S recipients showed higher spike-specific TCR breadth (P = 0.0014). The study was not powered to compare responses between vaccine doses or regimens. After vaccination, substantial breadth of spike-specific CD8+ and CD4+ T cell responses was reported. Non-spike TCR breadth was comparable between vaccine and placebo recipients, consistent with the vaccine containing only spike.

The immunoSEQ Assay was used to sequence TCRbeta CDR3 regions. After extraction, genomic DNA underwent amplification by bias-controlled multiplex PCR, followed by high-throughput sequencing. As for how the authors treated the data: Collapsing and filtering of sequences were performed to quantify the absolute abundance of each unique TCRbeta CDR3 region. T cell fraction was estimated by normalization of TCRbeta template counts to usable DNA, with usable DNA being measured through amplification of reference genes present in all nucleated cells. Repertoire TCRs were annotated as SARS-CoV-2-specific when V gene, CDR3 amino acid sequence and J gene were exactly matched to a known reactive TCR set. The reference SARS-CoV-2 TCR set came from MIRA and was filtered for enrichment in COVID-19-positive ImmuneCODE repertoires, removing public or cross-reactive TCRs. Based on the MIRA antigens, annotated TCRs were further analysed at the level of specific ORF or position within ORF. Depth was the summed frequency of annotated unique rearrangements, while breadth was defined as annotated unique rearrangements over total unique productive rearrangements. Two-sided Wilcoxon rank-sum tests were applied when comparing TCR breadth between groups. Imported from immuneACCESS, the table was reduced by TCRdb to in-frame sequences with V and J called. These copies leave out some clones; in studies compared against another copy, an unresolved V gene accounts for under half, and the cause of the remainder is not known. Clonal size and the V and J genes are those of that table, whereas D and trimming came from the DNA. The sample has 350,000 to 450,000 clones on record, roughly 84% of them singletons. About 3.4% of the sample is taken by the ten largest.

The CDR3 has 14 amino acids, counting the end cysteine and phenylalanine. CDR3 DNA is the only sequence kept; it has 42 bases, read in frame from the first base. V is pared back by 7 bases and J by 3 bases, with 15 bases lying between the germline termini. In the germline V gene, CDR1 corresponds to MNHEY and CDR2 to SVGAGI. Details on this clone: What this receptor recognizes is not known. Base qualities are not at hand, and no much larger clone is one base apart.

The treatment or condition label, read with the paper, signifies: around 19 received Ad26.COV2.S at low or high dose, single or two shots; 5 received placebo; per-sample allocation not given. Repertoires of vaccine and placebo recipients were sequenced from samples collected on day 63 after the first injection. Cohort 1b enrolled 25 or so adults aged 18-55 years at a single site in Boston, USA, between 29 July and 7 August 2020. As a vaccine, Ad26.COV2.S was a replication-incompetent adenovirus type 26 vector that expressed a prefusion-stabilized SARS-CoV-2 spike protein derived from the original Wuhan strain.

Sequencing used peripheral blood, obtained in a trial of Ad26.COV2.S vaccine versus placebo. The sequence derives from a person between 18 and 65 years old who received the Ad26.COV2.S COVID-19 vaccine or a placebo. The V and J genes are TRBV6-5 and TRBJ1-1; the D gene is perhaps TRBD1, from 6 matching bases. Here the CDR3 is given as CASMSGGLDTEAFF. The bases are TGTGCCAGCATGAGCGGGGGGCTGGACACTGAAGCTTTCTTT.